Following are 13 T cell receptor beta chains from one sample sequenced in a study of beta chain features in type 1 diabetes. Overall study findings and caveats: Shorter TCRB CDR3s, moderately but significantly so, marked every one of the four CD4+ subsets in Type 1 diabetes patients.

Which antigens these TCRs recognize remains unknown. Expressed TCRB transcripts were sequenced because the isolated RNA had all been reverse transcribed beforehand. Using immunoSEQ multiplex PCR, the repertoire was profiled, and TCRdb retains in-frame clones only, with some absent. The sample contains tens of thousands of clones, approximately 53% of which appear only once. Sequenced: stem cell memory CD4+ T cells from blood. Every receptor here comes from a man aged 30 to 39 with type 1 diabetes.

The rearrangement joins TRBV5-1 to TRBJ2-1; possibly TRBD2 for D (6 bases). This CDR3 has 13 amino acids. V was shortened by 4 bases and J by 3 bases, with 8 bases between the two germline ends. CDR1 and CDR2 from the germline V gene are SGHRS and YFSETQ. CDR3 sequence: CASSQEGYNEQFF. CDR3 nucleotides: TGCGCCAGCAGCCAGGAGGGCTACAATGAGCAGTTCTTC.

The rearrangement links TRBV28 to TRBJ1-2, with 7 bases aligning to TRBD1. Germline values: CDR1 MDHEN, CDR2 SYDVKM. The CDR3 covers 13 residues. The V segment lost 7 bases and the J segment 8 bases; nucleotides outside the gene matches: 10. The CDR3 region is CASNTQGTRGYTF. CDR3 DNA: TGTGCCAGCAATACACAGGGGACCCGCGGCTACACCTTC.

The chain links TRBV6-6 to TRBJ1-2; TRBD1 aligns across 9 bases. V shed 6 bases and J 6 bases; nucleotides not matched to a gene: 5. Germline-derived CDR1 and CDR2 are MNHNY and SVGAGI (reference sequence). The CDR3 is 13 residues long. The CDR3 nucleotides are TGTGCCAGCAGGCCTACAGGGGGCGATGGCTACACCTTC. Residues: CASRPTGGDGYTF.

This clone was observed a few times. This chain joins TRBV5-4 and TRBJ2-2, with 12 bases lining up with TRBD2. This CDR3 has 16 amino acids. CDR1 is SGHNT, CDR2 YYREEE, per germline (reference sequence). V shed 4 bases, J shed 4 bases, and the junction held 5 bases outside the gene matches. This CDR3 reads CASSPGTSGPTGELFF. Written as DNA, the CDR3 is TGTGCCAGCAGCCCGGGGACTAGCGGGCCCACCGGGGAGCTGTTTTTT.

This clone appeared a single time. The chain joins TRBV6-6 to TRBJ1-1; 7 nucleotides agree with TRBD1. The germline gives CDR1 MNHNY, CDR2 SVGAGI (reference sequence). Trimming at V came to 5 bases and at J to 4 bases, leaving 7 bases not matched to a gene. CDR3 length: 14 amino acids. The chain's CDR3 is CASSERQGITEAFF. CDR3 nucleotides: TGTGCCAGCAGTGAGAGACAGGGAATCACTGAAGCTTTCTTT.

This clone was counted a few times. This sequence joins TRBV25-1 and TRBJ2-6; no clear D. CDR3 length: 16 amino acids. V lost 3 bases to trimming and J lost 0 bases, with 9 bases between them. Germline CDR1 and CDR2: MGHDK and SYGVNS. The CDR3 bases are TGTGCCAGCAGTGAGCCCGGTAGCTCTGGGGCCAACGTCCTGACTTTC. Protein product: CASSEPGSSGANVLTF. Drawing the rest from reference TRBV25-1 and TRBJ2-6, the complete variable domain is EADIYQTPRYLVIGTGKKITLECSQTMGHDKMYWYQQDPGMELHLIHYSYGVNSTEKGDLSSESTVSRIRTEHFPLTLESARPSHTSQYLCASSEPGSSGANVLTFGAGSRLTVL.

The CDR3 sequence: CASSLGFGTGGFEQYF. The CDR3 region has the DNA TGTGCCAGCAGCTTGGGATTCGGGACAGGGGGTTTCGAGCAGTACTTC. The J gene is TRBJ2-7, the V gene TRBV7-6; TRBD1 matches 11 bases. The J segment lost 6 bases and the V segment lost 3 bases, leaving 10 bases of the junction unmatched. The CDR3 has 16 residues. Germline V lookup: CDR1 SGHVS, CDR2 FNYEAQ.

The chain couples TRBV10-2 to TRBJ2-7; TRBD1 matches 7 bases. The CDR3 runs to 15 residues. Germline CDR1 and CDR2: WSHSY and SAAADI. V shed 11 bases and J 4 bases; nucleotides not matched to a gene: 17. Written as DNA, the CDR3 is TGCGCCGCCTCACTTTCCGGGACAGAAAAATACGAGCAGTACTTC. Translated, it gives CAASLSGTEKYEQYF.

This clone is labeled as medium-sized. This chain connects TRBV4-1 to TRBJ2-1; TRBD2 aligns across 7 bases. This CDR3 has 16 residues. The germline V gene has CDR1 MGHRA and CDR2 YSYEKL. Losses at the gene ends were 0 bases for V and 9 bases for J; bases not matched to a gene: 11. Here the CDR3 DNA reads TGCGCCAGCAGCCAAGATGGCACTAGCGCACGTCCTGAGCAGTTCTTC. Translation gives CASSQDGTSARPEQFF.

The gene calls are TRBV19 and TRBJ1-2, with a possible D match to TRBD1 (6 bases). CDR3 size: 15 residues. The ends were cut back, 6 bases at V and 6 bases at J, with 20 bases in the middle. Germline V gives CDR1 LNHDA, CDR2 SQIVND (reference sequence). The DNA for the CDR3 is TGTGCCAGTAGGACCCTAGCAGGGGCCCGGGATGGCTACACCTTC. Amino acid sequence: CASRTLAGARDGYTF.

This sequence joins TRBV5-1 and TRBJ2-1; TRBD1 aligns across 8 bases. CDR1 and CDR2 (germline): SGHRS, YFSETQ. Trimming cost V 2 bases and J 4 bases; bases outside gene matches: 5. The CDR3 length is 15 residues. The DNA for the CDR3 is TGCGCCAGCAGCTTCCGGACAGGGTCGTACAATGAGCAGTTCTTC. Its protein is CASSFRTGSYNEQFF.

The chain carries TRBV4-1 and TRBJ1-4; D may be TRBD1 (6 bases). V dropped 4 bases and J dropped 11 bases, with 17 bases sitting between them. The CDR3 is made up of 14 amino acids. Germline V gene sequence: CDR1 MGHRA, CDR2 YSYEKL. The CDR3 is CASSPRGGVGKLFF. The DNA of the CDR3 is TGCGCCAGCAGCCCCAGAGGGGGGGTTGGGAAACTGTTTTTT.

The sample holds a few counts of this clone. The gene calls are TRBV29-1 and TRBJ2-2, with 11 bases fitting TRBD1. CDR1 is SQVTM and CDR2 is ANQGSEA in the germline V gene. The CDR3 has 13 residues. The trim removed 6 bases at V and 6 bases at J, leaving 3 bases unmatched. The CDR3 loop reads CSVEGQGAGELFF. The CDR3 nucleotides read TGCAGCGTGGAGGGACAGGGGGCCGGGGAGCTGTTTTTT.